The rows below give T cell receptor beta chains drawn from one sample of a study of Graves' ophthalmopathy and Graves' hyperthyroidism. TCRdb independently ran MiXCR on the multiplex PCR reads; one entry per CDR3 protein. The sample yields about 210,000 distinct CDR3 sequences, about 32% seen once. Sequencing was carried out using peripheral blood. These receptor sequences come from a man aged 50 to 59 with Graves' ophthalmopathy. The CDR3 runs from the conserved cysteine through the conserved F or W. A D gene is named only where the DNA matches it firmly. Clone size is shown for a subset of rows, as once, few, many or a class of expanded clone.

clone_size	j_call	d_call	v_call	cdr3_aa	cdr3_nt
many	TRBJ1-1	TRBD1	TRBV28	CASRGTADPKAFF	TGTGCCAGCAGAGGGACAGCCGATCCAAAAGCTTTCTTT
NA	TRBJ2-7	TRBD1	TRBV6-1	CASSGQWTGPPYEQYF	TGTGCCAGCAGTGGACAATGGACAGGTCCTCCCTACGAGCAGTACTTC
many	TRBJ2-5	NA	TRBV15	CATSRGGGQETQYF	TGTGCCACCAGCAGAGGAGGGGGGCAAGAGACCCAGTACTTC
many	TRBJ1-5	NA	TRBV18	CASSQNHGLGDQPQHF	TGTGCCAGCTCACAAAACCACGGTCTCGGCGATCAGCCCCAGCATTTT
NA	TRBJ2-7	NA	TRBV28	CASSLGAISYEQYF	TGTGCCAGCAGTTTAGGCGCCATCTCCTACGAGCAGTACTTC
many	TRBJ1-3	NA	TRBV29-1	CSVEDPLGGQDTIYF	TGCAGCGTTGAAGATCCATTGGGTGGTCAGGACACCATATATTTT
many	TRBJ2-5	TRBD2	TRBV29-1	CSAERLAGGIEGETQYF	TGCAGCGCTGAAAGACTAGCGGGAGGGATAGAGGGGGAGACCCAGTACTTC
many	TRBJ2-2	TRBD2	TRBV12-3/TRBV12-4	CASQREVTGELFF	TGTGCCAGCCAGCGGGAGGTCACCGGGGAGCTGTTTTTT
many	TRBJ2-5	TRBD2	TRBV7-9	CASSLTSLQETQYF	TGTGCCAGCAGCCTGACTAGCCTTCAAGAGACCCAGTACTTC
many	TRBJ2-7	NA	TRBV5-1	CASSVTSPYEQYF	TGCGCCAGCAGCGTGACGAGCCCCTACGAGCAGTACTTC
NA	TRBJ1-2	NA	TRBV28	CASSLLGRGGNGYTF	TGTGCCAGCAGTTTGTTGGGGAGGGGAGGTAATGGCTACACCTTC
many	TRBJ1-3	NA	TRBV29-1	CSVEGTMGSGNTIYF	TGCAGCGTTGAAGGGACTATGGGCTCTGGAAACACCATATATTTT
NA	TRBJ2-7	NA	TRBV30	CAWIRGNSYEQYF	TGTGCCTGGATTCGGGGTAACTCCTACGAGCAGTACTTC
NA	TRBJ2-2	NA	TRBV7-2	CASRTDRNTGELFF	TGTGCCAGCAGAACCGACAGGAACACCGGGGAGCTGTTTTTT
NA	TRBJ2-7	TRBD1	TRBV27	CASSPHRGRSSYEQYF	TGTGCCAGCAGTCCACACAGGGGCCGGTCCTCCTACGAGCAGTACTTC
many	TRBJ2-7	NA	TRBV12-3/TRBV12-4	CASRRIILREQYF	TGTGCCAGCAGGCGGATTATCTTACGCGAGCAGTACTTC